Listed here are 9 T cell receptor beta chains from one sample, sequenced in a study of T cells in Graves' hyperthyroidism and ophthalmopathy. Amplification of TCR beta CDR3 regions was performed using RNA transcripts as template. The TCR CDR3 was amplified in a first-round RT-PCR using the HTBI primer set. TCRdb processed the multiplex PCR reads anew with MiXCR; each CDR3 protein has one entry. Of 480,000 or so distinct CDR3 sequences listed, 40% to 55% are singletons. Sequenced material: peripheral blood or thyroid tissue (not recorded which). Every receptor here comes from an adult woman with Graves' disease, either hyperthyroidism or ophthalmopathy (not recorded which).

The gene calls are TRBV20-1 and TRBJ2-7, with TRBD1 identical over 8 bases. The CDR3 totals 14 residues. Germline V gives CDR1 DFQATT, CDR2 SNEGSKA (reference sequence). V was clipped by 5 bases and J by 1 base; unmatched bases: 7. CDR3 nucleotide sequence: TGCAGTGCTTCCTCCGGGACAGGATCCTACGAGCAGTACTTC. It codes for CSASSGTGSYEQYF.

This rearrangement joins TRBV19 to TRBJ1-2; 8 bases fit TRBD1. The CDR3 runs 15 residues. The germline V gene has CDR1 LNHDA and CDR2 SQIVND (reference sequence). V shed 7 bases, J shed 3 bases, and the junction held 10 bases outside the gene matches. CDR3: CASTPRQGLYYGYTF. DNA for the CDR3: TGTGCCAGTACCCCCCGACAGGGGCTTTACTATGGCTACACCTTC.

This chain connects TRBV11-1 to TRBJ1-2, with D unclear. The CDR3 contains 16 residues. V was cut by 6 bases and J by 4 bases, with 21 bases left in between. The germline gives CDR1 SGHAT, CDR2 FQDESV (reference sequence). CDR3 in DNA: TGTGCCAGCAGTCACACTTGGTTCTGGGCGAGCTATGGCTACACCTTC. Residues: CASSHTWFWASYGYTF.

The table lists this clonotype with many counts. The chain is built from TRBV15 and TRBJ1-2; TRBD1 might be the D (6 bases). Trimming pared 3 bases from V and 4 bases from J, leaving 9 bases between. There are 13 residues in the CDR3. Germline CDR1 reads LNHNV; CDR2 reads YYDKDF (reference sequence). CDR3 DNA sequence: TGTGCCACCAGCAGGACGGACAGCTATGGCTACACCTTC. The encoded protein is CATSRTDSYGYTF.

J is TRBJ1-2 and V is TRBV24-1; D remains unclear. The CDR3 is 12 amino acids. Germline V gene sequence: CDR1 KGHDR, CDR2 SFDVKD. Trimming removed 5 bases at V and 2 bases at J, with 5 bases between. As DNA, the CDR3 is TGTGCCACCAGTGGAGAGAACTATGGCTACACCTTC. Protein product: CATSGENYGYTF.

The sample holds a few counts of this clonotype. V and J are TRBV11-2 and TRBJ2-7; D might be TRBD2 (6 bases). The germline V and J ends were trimmed by 3 bases and 0 bases, with 15 bases remaining between them. There are 16 residues in the CDR3. The germline V gene encodes CDR1 SGHAT and CDR2 FQNNGV. The CDR3 spells CASSFRGTLSSYEQYF. The CDR3 nucleotides read TGTGCCAGCAGCTTTCGCGGGACTTTGAGCTCCTACGAGCAGTACTTC.

This clonotype was counted a few times. This chain links TRBV19 with TRBJ1-6; 8 nucleotides align to TRBD1. Germline V CDR1 and CDR2: LNHDA, SQIVND (reference sequence). There are 13 residues in the CDR3. V dropped 5 bases and J dropped 8; count of bases not matched to a gene: 2. CDR3 sequence reads: CASSPTGDSPLHF. The DNA of the CDR3 is TGTGCCAGTAGTCCGACAGGGGATTCACCCCTCCACTTT.

This clonotype showed up many times. The gene calls are TRBV7-2 and TRBJ1-1; a weak D match, TRBD1 (6 bases). CDR1 SGHTA and CDR2 FQGNSA come from the germline V gene. CDR3 length: 15 residues. Trimming stripped 3 bases from V and 5 bases from J, with 16 bases between. DNA for the CDR3: TGTGCCAGCAGCTTGACAGGAGTAAGAGGGACTGAAGCTTTCTTT. Protein product: CASSLTGVRGTEAFF.

J is TRBJ1-1 and V is TRBV12-3 or TRBV12-4; D gene ambiguous. Deletions cut 1 base from V and 11 bases from J, with 8 bases between. The CDR3 spans 11 residues. The CDR3 coding sequence is TGTGCCAGCAGTTTAGGGTGGCATGCTTTCTTT. It specifies CASSLGWHAFF.